What follows are 29 T cell receptor beta chains derived from one specimen sequenced in a study of cytomegalovirus exposure and HLA in healthy donors. PCR amplification relied on 60 Vbeta primers (plus 13 Jbeta primers). Produced via immunoSEQ multiplex PCR; TCRdb's table is partial and in-frame only. In the table there are under 150,000 clones, approximately 77% of which are singletons. Sequences were obtained from PBMCs. The receptors derive from a woman in her sixties or seventies in good health and CMV-seronegative.

DNA for the CDR3: TGCGCCAGCGAAGCGGGACAGGGTTTCGAGCAGTACTTC. This sequence encodes CASEAGQGFEQYF. The chain joins TRBV10-2 to TRBJ2-7, with 9 bases lining up with TRBD1. J was trimmed by 6 bases and V by 8 bases; bases with no gene match: 8. Germline-derived CDR1 and CDR2 are WSHSY and SAAADI. This CDR3 region has 13 residues.

The chain links TRBV29-1 to TRBJ2-7; D gene ambiguous. Looked up from germline, CDR1 is SQVTM and CDR2 is ANQGSEA. The CDR3 length is 12 residues. V gave up 3 bases and J gave up 6 bases, with 12 bases separating them. In DNA form, the CDR3 reads TGCAGCGTTGAGTTTAGCCACGGCGAGCAGTACTTC. This gives the protein CSVEFSHGEQYF.

This clone was seen a single time. The chain is built from TRBV29-1 and TRBJ2-5, with 9 bases lining up with TRBD2. The assigned J gene may be wrong: the sequence end matches TRBJ2-7 better. Germline V gives CDR1 SQVTM, CDR2 ANQGSEA. The CDR3 is 12 amino acids. CDR3 protein: CSVASGAYEQYF. Written as DNA, the CDR3 is TGCAGCGTCGCTAGCGGGGCCTACGAGCAGTACTTC.

This chain uses TRBV4-2 with TRBJ2-1; 7 bases agree with TRBD2. In germline, CDR1 is LGHNA, CDR2 YNFKEQ. With 0 bases clipped from V and 6 bases from J, the junction kept 14 bases outside the gene matches. CDR3 length: 18 amino acids. The CDR3 DNA is TGTGCCAGCAGCCAAGAAATCCTCCGGGACTATAGTAGCAATGAGCAGTTCTTC. Its translation is CASSQEILRDYSSNEQFF.

The chain joins TRBV7-9 to TRBJ1-5; D is unresolved. The CDR3 is 17 residues long. The germline V and J ends were trimmed by 5 bases and 4 bases, with 21 bases remaining between them. Germline V gene data show CDR1 as SEHNR and CDR2 as FQNEAQ (reference sequence). This CDR3 reads CASSQGRGSLINQPQHF. DNA for the CDR3: TGTGCCAGCAGCCAAGGAAGAGGTTCGTTGATAAATCAGCCCCAGCATTTT.

This clone was counted between two and nine times. The V call is TRBV7-8, the J call TRBJ2-7; D call uncertain. CDR1 is SGHVS, CDR2 FQNEAQ, per germline. The CDR3 is 14 residues long. With 4 bases removed from V and 7 bases from J, the gap between germline ends came to 17 bases. The chain's CDR3 is CASSSQLSSGEQYF. The CDR3, as DNA: TGTGCCAGCAGCTCACAACTCTCCTCCGGGGAGCAGTACTTC.

The chain is built from TRBV4-1 and TRBJ1-1; D gene unclear. Germline V CDR1 and CDR2: MGHRA, YSYEKL. Trimming cost V 2 bases and J 1 base, with 11 bases left between them. CDR3 size: 15 residues. This CDR3 is CASSQTTVTNTEAFF. For the CDR3, the DNA is TGCGCCAGCAGCCAAACTACTGTGACGAACACTGAAGCTTTCTTT.

This sequence joins TRBV5-4 and TRBJ2-4, with unresolved D. Germline V gene lookup returns CDR1 SGHNT and CDR2 YYREEE (reference sequence). The CDR3 is 15 residues long. The V end was cut by 3 bases, the J end by 0 bases, with 10 bases between. DNA for the CDR3: TGTGCCAGCAGCTCCCCAGAAATAGCCAAAAACATTCAGTACTTC. Translating gives CASSSPEIAKNIQYF.

The V gene is TRBV27, the J gene TRBJ1-5, with D possibly matching TRBD1 (6 bases). The CDR3 contains 15 residues. Germline-derived CDR1 and CDR2 are MNHEY and SMNVEV (reference sequence). V was cut by 5 bases and J by 0 bases, with 11 bases left in between. CDR3 in amino acids: CASSSGQISNQPQHF. CDR3 sequence (DNA): TGTGCCAGCAGTAGCGGACAGATTAGCAATCAGCCCCAGCATTTT.

The rearrangement links TRBV2 to TRBJ2-2; a weak D match, TRBD1 (5 bases). Germline loops: CDR1 SNHLY, CDR2 FYNNEI. The V end lost 6 bases, the J end lost 1 base, and 12 bases lay between the germline ends. The CDR3 is made up of 15 amino acids. The CDR3 DNA follows: TGTGCCAGCAGACGCAGGGAAATGAACACCGGGGAGCTGTTTTTT. The encoded protein is CASRRREMNTGELFF. The full variable domain, completed using reference TRBV2 and TRBJ2-2, is EPEVTQTPSHQVTQMGQEVILRCVPISNHLYFYWYRQILGQKVEFLVSFYNNEISEKSEIFDDQFSVERPDGSNFTLKIRSTKLEDSAMYFCASRRREMNTGELFFGEGSRLTVL.

The V and J genes are TRBV5-8 and TRBJ2-5; D gene unclear. Trimming removed 2 bases from V and 4 bases from J, with 18 bases in between. The CDR3 consists of 16 residues. The V gene's germline CDR1 is SGHTS and CDR2 YDEGEE. CDR3 nucleotides: TGTGCCAGCAGCTTTGTGCGGAACCTAGGTGCAGAGACCCAGTACTTC. It encodes CASSFVRNLGAETQYF.

This sequence joins TRBV28 and TRBJ2-7; tentatively, D is TRBD1 (6 bases). The V end lost 5 bases, the J end lost 0 bases, and 14 bases lay between the germline ends. The length of the CDR3 is 15 residues. The germline gives CDR1 MDHEN, CDR2 SYDVKM. The CDR3 nucleotides are TGTGCCAGCAGTCAGCCAAGACAGGCCTCCTACGAGCAGTACTTC. Translation gives CASSQPRQASYEQYF.

The chain couples TRBV11-2 to TRBJ1-5, with 7 nucleotides matching TRBD1. Germline assignment: CDR1 SGHAT and CDR2 FQNNGV. This CDR3 spans 15 amino acids. With 4 bases clipped from V and 3 bases from J, the junction kept 6 bases outside the gene matches. The CDR3 region has the DNA TGTGCCAGCAGCTCGGGGGACAGCGTCAATCAGCCCCAGCATTTT. Translated, it gives CASSSGDSVNQPQHF. The full variable domain, rest sourced from reference TRBV11-2 and TRBJ1-5, is EAGVAQSPRYKIIEKRQSVAFWCNPISGHATLYWYQQILGQGPKLLIQFQNNGVVDDSQLPKDRFSAERLKGVDSTLKIQPAKLEDSAVYLCASSSGDSVNQPQHFGDGTRLSIL.

Notes on this clone: Other DNA sequences in this specimen translate into the identical CDR3. This chain links TRBV19 with TRBJ2-1, with 13 positions matching TRBD2. This CDR3 is built from 15 residues. V lost 6 bases, J lost 4 bases, and 3 bases stayed unmatched. Per germline, CDR1 LNHDA and CDR2 SQIVND (reference sequence). CDR3 sequence (DNA): TGTGCCAGTAGCCTGACTAGCGGGGGGTACAATGAGCAGTTCTTC. Protein product: CASSLTSGGYNEQFF.

The V call is TRBV10-2, the J call TRBJ2-1; the D gene is possibly TRBD2 (5 bases). CDR1 is WSHSY and CDR2 is SAAADI in the germline V gene. This CDR3 comprises 12 residues. The V gene lost 2 bases and the J gene lost 8 bases, with 7 bases spanning the gap. The CDR3 spells CASSETSDEQFF. The CDR3 DNA is TGCGCCAGCAGTGAGACTAGTGATGAGCAGTTCTTC.

The chain links TRBV7-2 to TRBJ2-1, with 7 nucleotides matching TRBD2. J gave up 7 bases and V 1 base, and 7 bases lay outside the gene matches. CDR1 and CDR2 (germline): SGHTA, FQGNSA. The CDR3 is made up of 15 amino acids. DNA for the CDR3: TGTGCCAGCAGCTTAGTGGCGGGGGATCTTAATGAGCAGTTCTTC. Encoded protein: CASSLVAGDLNEQFF.

The chain links TRBV9 to TRBJ1-2, with D unclear. The CDR3 has 13 amino acids. Germline V gives CDR1 SGDLS, CDR2 YYNGEE. The V end was cut by 4 bases, the J end by 3 bases, with 10 bases between. The DNA of the CDR3 is TGTGCCAGCAGCACCCAGGATCACTATGGCTACACCTTC. Translated, it gives CASSTQDHYGYTF.

The V and J genes are TRBV6-1 and TRBJ1-1; the match to TRBD1 covers 8 bases. Germline values: CDR1 MNHNS, CDR2 SASEGT. V dropped 3 bases and J dropped 4; count of bases not matched to a gene: 1. There are 13 residues in the CDR3. CDR3 amino acids: CASSEDRATEAFF. The CDR3 nucleotides are TGTGCCAGCAGTGAGGACAGGGCCACTGAAGCTTTCTTT.

The CDR3 DNA follows: TGTGCCAGCAGCCTCGCCGGGACTAGAGCAGACGAGCAGTACTTC. Encoded protein: CASSLAGTRADEQYF. The chain combines TRBV14 with TRBJ2-7; TRBD2 agrees at 8 bases. Germline CDR1 is SGHDN and CDR2 is FVKESK. The CDR3 runs 15 residues. J lost 5 bases, V lost 4 bases, and 10 bases had no gene match. The complete variable domain, with remaining parts taken from reference TRBV14 and TRBJ2-7, reads EAGVTQFPSHSVIEKGQTVTLRCDPISGHDNLYWYRRVMGKEIKFLLHFVKESKQDESGMPNNRFLAERTGGTYSTLKVQPAELEDSGVYFCASSLAGTRADEQYFGPGTRLTVT.

The gene calls are TRBV6-1 and TRBJ2-2; D perhaps matches TRBD2 (6 bases). This CDR3 contains 14 residues. Germline CDR1 and CDR2: MNHNS and SASEGT. The ends were cut back, 9 bases at V and 2 bases at J, with 13 bases in the middle. The CDR3 loop reads CASGRDFNTGELFF. CDR3 nucleotide sequence: TGTGCCAGTGGCCGGGACTTTAACACCGGGGAGCTGTTTTTT.

The chain has TRBV7-3 and TRBJ2-2, with a tentative D call TRBD1 (5 bases). V was shortened by 4 bases and J by 5 bases, with 17 bases between the two germline ends. CDR1 is SGHTA, CDR2 FQGTGA, per germline. This CDR3 is built from 16 residues. Here the CDR3 reads CASSSQGSPRTGELFF. As DNA, the CDR3 is TGTGCCAGCAGCTCCCAGGGCTCACCGAGGACCGGGGAGCTGTTTTTT. Based on the CDR3 plus reference TRBV7-3 and TRBJ2-2, the full variable domain is GAGVSQTPSNKVTEKGKYVELRCDPISGHTALYWYRQSLGQGPEFLIYFQGTGAADDSGLPNDRFFAVRPEGSVSTLKIQRTERGDSAVYLCASSSQGSPRTGELFFGEGSRLTVL.

V is TRBV6-5 and J is TRBJ2-1; 8 bases are a match to TRBD1. CDR1 is MNHEY, CDR2 SVGAGI, per germline. The CDR3 runs to 15 residues. J gave up 0 bases and V 5 bases, and 3 bases lay outside the gene matches. CDR3 amino acids: CASSTGQGSYNEQFF. The CDR3 region has the DNA TGTGCCAGCAGTACAGGACAGGGCTCCTACAATGAGCAGTTCTTC.

The chain combines TRBV28 with TRBJ2-7, with 10 bases lining up with TRBD1. The J segment lost 6 bases and the V segment lost 5 bases, leaving 10 bases of the junction unmatched. The V gene's germline CDR1 is MDHEN and CDR2 SYDVKM. The CDR3 runs to 15 residues. The CDR3 nucleotides read TGTGCCAGCAGTCCGAGACAGGGGGCAGAGGGCGAGCAGTACTTC. Encoded protein: CASSPRQGAEGEQYF.

This clone occurred a few times. V gene TRBV30 combines with J gene TRBJ1-1; D call uncertain. CDR1 is GTSNPN, CDR2 SVGIG, per germline (reference sequence). This CDR3 has 12 residues. Trimming took 3 bases from V and 5 from J, leaving 10 bases between them. This CDR3 is CAWRAGRTEAFF. CDR3 nucleotide sequence: TGTGCCTGGAGGGCGGGTAGAACTGAAGCTTTCTTT.

This chain uses TRBV29-1 with TRBJ2-7, with 7 positions matching TRBD2. V lost 0 bases, J lost 6 bases, and 8 bases stayed unmatched. The length of the CDR3 is 14 residues. Germline CDR1 is SQVTM and CDR2 is ANQGSEA. The DNA of the CDR3 is TGCAGCGTTGAAGATGGTAGCGGGCCATCCGAGCAGTACTTC. Residues: CSVEDGSGPSEQYF.

This clone was recorded a few times. The rearrangement uses TRBV11-2 and TRBJ1-1, with no clear D. The CDR3 is 15 amino acids. From germline, CDR1 is SGHAT and CDR2 FQNNGV. V dropped 5 bases and J dropped 3 bases, with 16 bases sitting between them. CDR3 protein: CASSPWSSEDTEAFF. CDR3 DNA: TGTGCCAGCAGCCCCTGGTCGTCAGAGGACACTGAAGCTTTCTTT.

The chain has TRBV7-9 and TRBJ1-2, with 9 bases aligning to TRBD1. Germline V gene lookup returns CDR1 SEHNR and CDR2 FQNEAQ (reference sequence). CDR3 length: 15 residues. Unmatched junction bases numbered 8, after V lost 0 bases and J lost 9 bases. Here the CDR3 DNA reads TGTGCCAGCAGCTTAGCCGGGACAGGGCTCGTTAGCTACACCTTC. Amino acids: CASSLAGTGLVSYTF.

This clone was found once. This chain joins TRBV7-9 and TRBJ1-2, with 9 bases aligning to TRBD1. CDR3 length: 13 residues. Germline lookup yields CDR1 SEHNR and CDR2 FQNEAQ (reference sequence). The junction had 6 bases not matched to a gene; V was cut back by 5 bases and J by 8 bases. CDR3 coding DNA: TGTGCCAGCAGCCCCACAGGGGGCGCGGGCTACACCTTC. Encoded protein: CASSPTGGAGYTF. Full variable domain (rest looked up from reference TRBV7-9 and TRBJ1-2): DTGVSQNPRHKITKRGQNVTFRCDPISEHNRLYWYRQTLGQGPEFLTYFQNEAQLEKSRLLSDRFSAERPKGSFSTLEIQRTEQGDSAMYLCASSPTGGAGYTFGSGTRLTVV.

The chain couples TRBV19 to TRBJ1-3, with TRBD1 matching 7 bases. The V segment lost 5 bases and the J segment 4 bases; nucleotides outside the gene matches: 11. The germline V gene has CDR1 LNHDA and CDR2 SQIVND (reference sequence). The CDR3 is made up of 16 amino acids. The DNA for the CDR3 is TGTGCCAGTAGTCCACGAATGGAAGGGGGCGGAAACACCATATATTTT. Translating gives CASSPRMEGGGNTIYF.